This T cell receptor (beta chain) was recovered during a study of PD-1 blockade in classical Hodgkin lymphoma. Study-wide points: In CD4+ cells, TCR diversity went up significantly by C4D1, but in CD8+ cells it did not.

On this clone: Its antigen is still unknown.

The table came from immunoSEQ multiplex PCR; TCRdb's copy has only in-frame clones and leaves some out. The profile covers tens of thousands of clones, with nearly 90% appearing a single time and approximately 13% taken by the ten largest. The time point denotes: cycle 4 day 1 (C4D1), after less than seven weeks of nivolumab. Each patient relapsed following autologous stem cell transplantation, and prior brentuximab vedotin exposure differed. Trimming cost V 0 bases and J 5 bases, with 13 bases left between them. CDR1 and CDR2 from the germline V gene are MNHEY and SVGAGI. The CDR3 length is 15 residues.

This chain uses TRBV6-5 with TRBJ2-5, with D perhaps assigned TRBD1 or TRBD2 (5 bases each). Sequencing used peripheral blood mononuclear cells (PBMCs), obtained before the fourth cycle of nivolumab. The sequence was obtained from a human donor with classical Hodgkin lymphoma. This CDR3 reads CASSYSGPEGETQYF. CDR3 DNA: TGTGCCAGCAGTTACTCAGGCCCAGAGGGGGAGACCCAGTACTTC.